This entry features one TCR beta chain sequence. Its antigen is not yet known. No much larger clone exists at a distance of one base, and base qualities are not known. Donors were healthy HIV-negative adults with no recently reported acute infections or vaccinations. Every donor was a Caucasian adult living in Nashville, Tennessee, USA. Magnetic negative selection was used to enrich CD4+ T cells, after which naive cells were positively selected on CD45RA and the negative fraction became the memory subset. Blood was collected by leukapheresis, and PBMCs were isolated by Ficoll-Histopaque density gradient centrifugation and then cryopreserved in liquid nitrogen vapor phase. Analytical flow cytometry was used to check the purity and quantity of every magnetically sorted T cell population. Genomic DNA was isolated from each sorted fraction and quantified by UV absorbance on a Nanodrop 2000c. The data are from a study of shared clonotypes between healthy human individuals (TCRdb year 2020). Concerning the study at large: The cohort included three men and a couple of women between 18 and 49 years of age. For each donor, three plates each were used for CD4 naive and CD4 memory, two plates were used for CD8 naive, and one plate was used for CD8 memory. To estimate repertoire size and how much clonotypes are shared between individuals, the study performed deep sequencing of blood TCR repertoires from roughly five healthy adults. To increase sequencing depth and limit assay-specific biases, different laboratories used diverse techniques to prepare libraries and sequence TCR repertoires. Each donor's leukapheresis produced roughly between about 0.8 and 10 billion PBMCs. The study at large found these results: The genetic and exposure-history diversity represented was limited by the small number of donors. Sampling was restricted to blood, and TCR repertoires in tissues likely differ from the TCR repertoires found in blood. Naive subsets generally had larger estimated clonotype richness than memory subsets did. Rarefaction of sorted-subset datasets indicated incomplete sequencing despite the large sequencing depth. When four donors were compared, the shared fraction of clonotypes was about 5.2% for naive CD4, roughly 3.3% for naive CD8, 2.3% for memory CD4, and 0.3% to 0.5% for memory CD8. Pairwise subsampling led to the expectation that sequencing depth would affect the degree of clonotype sharing among donors. Compared with non-shared clonotypes, clonotypes shared by all four sorted-subset donors had higher generation probabilities.

Using the deep immunoSEQ assay, multiplex PCR amplified TCR CDR3 regions from genomic DNA. Extracted genomic DNA from each cell subset was distributed evenly across all wells of several immunoSEQ 96-well plates, and each plate was treated as a replicate. Each replicate PCR for sorted subsets received roughly 0.2 ug genomic DNA, equal to about 29,000 T cell genomes. Purified libraries were measured with a Qubit 3.0 fluorometer, size-checked on a Bioanalyzer 2100, and measured again with the KAPA Library Quantification kit. Every immunoSEQ 96-well plate was sequenced on a dedicated single-read 150-cycle Illumina NextSeq 550 flow cell. In the paper's pipeline: Because the immunoSEQ output included only junctional sequences and no quality scores, the filtering could not be the same as the filtering used for full-length reads. To assign V/J genes and CDR3, sequences were annotated using PyIR, a Python wrapper for IgBLAST v1.9, with IMGT germline references. Reads with weak V/J assignments (E-value above 1e-6), missing CDR3, stop codons, out-of-frame junctions, or ambiguous translated residues were removed. V3J clonotypes were defined as sequences sharing the same inferred V gene, J gene, and CDR3 amino acid sequence. Percentage overlap between repertoires was calculated by dividing the number of shared unique clonotypes by the size of the smaller repertoire. Three approaches were used to assess repertoire richness: RTK rarefaction, the Chao1 estimator, and Recon v2.1 estimates of unobserved clonotypes. For all TCRbeta clonotypes obtained by the gDNA method from several donors, generation probabilities were computed with OLGA. This immuneACCESS table, as held by TCRdb, lists in-frame sequences with V and J called but not all clones. Of the missing ones, under half trace to an unresolved V gene in checked studies; the others have no known cause. V and J calls and clone size are those listed in that table; D and trimming were worked out from the DNA. The sample has millions of clones on record, 85% to 95% of them singletons. 0.13% of the sample lies in the top ten.

Looking up the germline V gene (reference sequence) yields CDR1 MNHNY and CDR2 SVGAGI. Reading from cysteine to phenylalanine, the CDR3 counts 14 amino acids. Only the CDR3 portion is preserved as DNA: 42 bases, with reading frame beginning at the first base. V and J lose 0 bases and 7 bases, and a span of 10 bases separates them. The rearrangement combines TRBV6-6 with TRBJ1-5; a confident D gene designation cannot be given. The TCR originated in a man in his late teens or twenties in good health. The sample was naive CD4+ T cells sorted from blood. Read against the paper, the sample's cell subset or site label means: CD45RA+ positively selected. At the DNA level, the sequence is TGTGCCAGCAGTTACTCAGGAGGAGGGCAGCCCCAGCATTTT. This gives the protein CASSYSGGGQPQHF.